This TCR beta chain was captured by sequencing in a study of blood T cell repertoires in COVID-19. Study in general: Samples representing acute and convalescent COVID-19 were sourced from the United States, Italy and Spain. T cells, B-cell-depleted T cells, or PBMCs supplied cDNA or gDNA.

Seattle patient enrollment occurred during active infection, with longitudinal follow-up thereafter. J lost 3 bases, V lost 7 bases, and 10 bases had no gene match. CDR1 and CDR2 (germline): KGHSH, LQKENI. This CDR3 spans 15 amino acids. The table came from immunoSEQ multiplex PCR; TCRdb's copy has only in-frame clones and leaves some out. The sample includes some 200,000 clones, more than 70% of them seen just once. The sample comprised peripheral blood. This clonotype originated in a man aged 45 to 65 with COVID-19, enrolled during active disease. The J gene is TRBJ2-3, the V gene TRBV18; TRBD2 aligns across 7 bases. The CDR3, as DNA: TGTGCCAGCTTCACGAAGCGGGATGGAACAGATACGCAGTATTTT. This sequence encodes CASFTKRDGTDTQYF.